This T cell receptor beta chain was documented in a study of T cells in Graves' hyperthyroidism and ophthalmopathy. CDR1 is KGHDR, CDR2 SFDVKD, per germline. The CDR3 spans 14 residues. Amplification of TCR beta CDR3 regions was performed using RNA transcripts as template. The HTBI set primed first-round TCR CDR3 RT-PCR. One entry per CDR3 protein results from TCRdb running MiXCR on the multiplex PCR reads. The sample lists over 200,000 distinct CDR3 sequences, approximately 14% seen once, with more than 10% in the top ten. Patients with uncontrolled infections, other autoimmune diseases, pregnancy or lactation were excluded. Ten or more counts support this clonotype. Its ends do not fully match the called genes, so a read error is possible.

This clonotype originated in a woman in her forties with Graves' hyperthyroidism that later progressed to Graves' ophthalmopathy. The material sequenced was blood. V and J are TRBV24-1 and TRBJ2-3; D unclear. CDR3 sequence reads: CATSDSLSRDTQYF. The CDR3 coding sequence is TGTGCCACCAGTGATTCCCTTAGCAGAGATACGCAGTATTTT.